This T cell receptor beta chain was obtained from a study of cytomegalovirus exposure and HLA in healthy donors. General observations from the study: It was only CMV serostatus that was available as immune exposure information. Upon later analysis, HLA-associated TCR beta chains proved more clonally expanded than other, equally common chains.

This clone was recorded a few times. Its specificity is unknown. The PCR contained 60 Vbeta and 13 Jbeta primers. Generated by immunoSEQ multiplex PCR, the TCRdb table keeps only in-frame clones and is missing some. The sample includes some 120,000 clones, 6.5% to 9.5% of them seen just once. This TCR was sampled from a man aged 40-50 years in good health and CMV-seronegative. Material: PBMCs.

This CDR3 is CASSPTLAGARYTQYF. The CDR3 region has the DNA TGTGCCAGCAGCCCTACCCTAGCGGGGGCCCGATATACGCAGTATTTT. The chain combines TRBV9 with TRBJ2-3, with TRBD2 matching over 10 bases. Germline CDR1 is SGDLS and CDR2 is YYNGEE. The CDR3 has 16 amino acids. Germline trimming cut 4 bases from V and 7 bases from J; bases unmatched to any gene: 12.